Here is one T cell receptor beta chain with its context. This sample was taken from a study of blood T cell repertoires in COVID-19. In the study overall: Specimens from acute and convalescent COVID-19 originated in the United States, Italy and Spain. Sources were T cells, B-cell-depleted T cells, or PBMCs; the material itself was cDNA or gDNA.

Method: immunoSEQ multiplex PCR; TCRdb's copy keeps in-frame clones and lacks some. The table includes some 96,000 clones, about nine tenths detected once. This CDR3 comprises 16 residues. Germline CDR1 is SGHTA and CDR2 is FQGNSA. The junction had 2 bases not matched to a gene; V was cut back by 0 bases and J by 3 bases. Sequencing was performed on peripheral blood. The TCR comes from a man between 60 and 70 years old with acute or convalescent COVID-19. The chain is built from TRBV7-2 and TRBJ2-1; TRBD1 matches at 10 bases. CDR3 sequence (DNA): TGTGCCAGCAGCTTAGCCGGGACAGGGGTCTACAATGAGCAGTTCTTC. It codes for CASSLAGTGVYNEQFF.